The TCR beta chain described here comes from a study of T cells in women clearing cervical HPV infection. Study summary: No precancer developed; the control's incident HPV16 infection cleared within 12 months.

Some clones are missing from TCRdb's copy, which holds only in-frame ones; the method was immunoSEQ multiplex PCR. The sample's table shows some 40,000 clones. Concerning this clone: The CDR3 end is not reached by the read, which stops 3 residues before it; the germline J gene fills it in.

The CDR3 covers 15 residues. V was shortened by 0 bases and J by 0 bases, with 10 bases between the two germline ends. Germline CDR1 DFQATT, CDR2 SNEGSKA (reference sequence). The receptor was isolated from a woman aged 18-70 years with a cervical HPV16 infection that either progressed to CIN3+ or cleared (not recorded which). Sequenced input: blood buffy coat. The chain uses TRBV20-1 and TRBJ2-3; no clear D gene. CDR3 DNA (partial): TGCAGTGCTAGAGATATCGCGCCAAGCACAGATACG. This codes for CSARDIAPSTDT. The whole CDR3 protein is CSARDIAPSTDTQYF.